Following are 29 T cell receptor beta chains from one sample sequenced in a study of Ad26.COV2.S vaccination and SARS-CoV-2 variants. The treatment here: around 19 received Ad26.COV2.S at low or high dose, single or two shots; roughly 5 received placebo; per-sample allocation not given. Sampling took place 63 days after the first vaccine or placebo injection. Libraries were prepared by immunoSEQ multiplex PCR; TCRdb keeps only in-frame clonotypes and omits some of them. Among around 310,000 clones listed, 90% were seen once. Here the sequenced sample was peripheral blood, taken in a trial of Ad26.COV2.S vaccine versus placebo. The receptor source for this set is a person between 18 and 65 years old who received the Ad26.COV2.S COVID-19 vaccine or a placebo.

The chain recombines TRBV5-5 with TRBJ2-7, with D uncertain. With 4 bases removed from V and 4 bases from J, the gap between germline ends came to 21 bases. The germline gives CDR1 SGHKS, CDR2 YYEKEE (reference sequence). There are 16 residues in the CDR3. The CDR3 sequence is CASSPLWGDFGYEQYV. The CDR3 DNA follows: TGTGCCAGCAGCCCCCTGTGGGGTGACTTCGGGTACGAGCAGTACGTC.

The chain carries TRBV6-2 or TRBV6-3 and TRBJ2-7; TRBD1 or TRBD2 may be the D gene (6 bases each). V was shortened by 4 bases and J by 2 bases, with 15 bases between the two germline ends. CDR1 and CDR2 (germline): MNHEY, SVGEGT. This CDR3 spans 15 amino acids. The DNA for the CDR3 is TGTGCCAGCAGTTTCCCGACTGGGGGGCCCTACGAGCAGTACTTC. Protein: CASSFPTGGPYEQYF.

The chain carries TRBV7-9 and TRBJ1-2; D uncertain. The germline gives CDR1 SEHNR, CDR2 FQNEAQ (reference sequence). CDR3 size: 12 residues. The ends were cut back, 1 base at V and 7 bases at J, with 7 bases in the middle. CDR3 in DNA: TGTGCCAGCAGCTTAGAGGTCCGTGGCTACACCTTC. This encodes CASSLEVRGYTF.

The rearrangement links TRBV10-1 to TRBJ2-2; D is ambiguous. Trimming stripped 5 bases from V and 2 bases from J, with 3 bases between. The CDR3 is 12 residues long. Germline CDR1 reads WNHNN; CDR2 reads SYGVQD (reference sequence). The DNA of the CDR3 is TGCGCCAGCAGTCCTAACACCGGGGAGCTGTTTTTT. Encoded protein: CASSPNTGELFF.

The chain uses TRBV4-1 and TRBJ1-1; no definite D call. V was cut by 1 base and J by 6 bases, with 12 bases left in between. CDR1 and CDR2 (germline): MGHRA, YSYEKL. The CDR3 is 14 amino acids. The CDR3, as DNA: TGCGCCAGCAGCCAAGGAGGCTTGACTGCTGAAGCTTTCTTT. Translation gives CASSQGGLTAEAFF.

The chain is built from TRBV27 and TRBJ2-3, with D uncertain. CDR1 and CDR2 (germline): MNHEY, SMNVEV (reference sequence). Trimming took 8 bases from V and 5 from J, leaving 8 bases between them. This CDR3 region has 11 residues. CDR3 sequence (DNA): TGTGCCAGCCGAATGGGAGATACGCAGTATTTT. This translates into CASRMGDTQYF.

The genes are TRBV9 and TRBJ2-3; TRBD1 agrees at 7 bases. Germline-derived CDR1 and CDR2 are SGDLS and YYNGEE. The CDR3 is 14 amino acids. V dropped 3 bases and J dropped 6; count of bases not matched to a gene: 7. The CDR3 sequence: CASSGGQSADTQYF. CDR3 coding DNA: TGTGCCAGCAGCGGGGGACAGTCCGCGGATACGCAGTATTTT.

The rearrangement joins TRBV30 to TRBJ2-7, with TRBD2 identical over 15 bases. The V gene's germline CDR1 is GTSNPN and CDR2 SVGIG (reference sequence). This CDR3 spans 15 amino acids. V was clipped by 3 bases and J by 7 bases; unmatched bases: 7. CDR3 bases: TGTGCCTGGAGCCCGGGGACTAGCGGGAGGTGGGAGCAGTACGTC. Amino acids: CAWSPGTSGRWEQYV.

The J gene is TRBJ1-1, the V gene TRBV2; D unclear. Trimming took 7 bases from V and 1 from J, leaving 10 bases between them. This CDR3 has 13 amino acids. The germline gives CDR1 SNHLY, CDR2 FYNNEI. The CDR3 loop reads CASKFTENTEAFF. The DNA for the CDR3 is TGTGCCAGCAAGTTCACGGAGAACACTGAAGCTTTCTTT. Using reference TRBV2 and TRBJ1-1 for the parts outside the CDR3, the full variable domain is EPEVTQTPSHQVTQMGQEVILRCVPISNHLYFYWYRQILGQKVEFLVSFYNNEISEKSEIFDDQFSVERPDGSNFTLKIRSTKLEDSAMYFCASKFTENTEAFFGQGTRLTVV.

The chain carries TRBV19 and TRBJ1-5; D is possibly TRBD1 (6 bases). V dropped 5 bases and J dropped 5 bases, with 22 bases sitting between them. This CDR3 spans 17 amino acids. Germline V lookup: CDR1 LNHDA, CDR2 SQIVND (reference sequence). As DNA, the CDR3 is TGTGCCAGTAGTTCTGACAGGCGCAGAGATATCTATCAGCCCCAGCATTTT. Translated, it gives CASSSDRRRDIYQPQHF.

In its sample, this clone was seen a few times. V usage is TRBV6-1 and J usage is TRBJ2-2, with D possibly being TRBD1 (6 bases). CDR1 is MNHNS and CDR2 is SASEGT in the germline V gene. V was shortened by 10 bases and J by 6 bases, with 12 bases between the two germline ends. There are 12 residues in the CDR3. The CDR3 here is CATTTGSGELFF. The CDR3 bases are TGTGCCACCACCACAGGGTCCGGGGAGCTGTTTTTT.

This clone occurred a few times. The chain is built from TRBV4-3 and TRBJ1-5; TRBD1 might be the D (5 bases). Germline assignment: CDR1 LGHNA and CDR2 YSLEER. Trimming removed 0 bases from V and 4 bases from J, with 19 bases in between. This CDR3 is built from 18 residues. The CDR3 protein is CASSQDLGLSRDNQPQHF. CDR3 coding DNA: TGCGCCAGCAGCCAAGATTTGGGCCTATCCAGGGATAATCAGCCCCAGCATTTT.

The rearrangement uses TRBV6-5 and TRBJ1-5; D call uncertain. Trimming cost V 4 bases and J 0 bases, with 10 bases left between them. Germline V lookup: CDR1 MNHEY, CDR2 SVGAGI. This CDR3 is 15 amino acids long. The CDR3 DNA is TGTGCCAGCAGTTTCTCGGCCTATAGCAATCAGCCCCAGCATTTT. As protein: CASSFSAYSNQPQHF.

The gene calls are TRBV5-1 and TRBJ1-2; D is ambiguous. The CDR3 sequence is 13 residues long. V gave up 0 bases and J gave up 2 bases, with 5 bases separating them. The germline CDR1 and CDR2 sequences are SGHRS and YFSETQ. The CDR3 sequence: CASSLGLNYGYTF. CDR3 DNA sequence: TGCGCCAGCAGCTTGGGATTGAACTATGGCTACACCTTC. Looking up the rest from reference TRBV5-1 and TRBJ1-2 gives the full variable domain: KAGVTQTPRYLIKTRGQQVTLSCSPISGHRSVSWYQQTPGQGLQFLFEYFSETQRNKGNFPGRFSGRQFSNSRSEMNVSTLELGDSALYLCASSLGLNYGYTFGSGTRLTVV.

CDR3 DNA: TGTGCCACCAGTGATTCTGGGACAGGGCGAGATACGCAGTATTTT. It is translated as CATSDSGTGRDTQYF. The chain joins TRBV24-1 to TRBJ2-3, with 9 bases aligning to TRBD1. Germline assignment: CDR1 KGHDR and CDR2 SFDVKD. The ends lost 2 bases at V and 5 bases at J; junction bases unmatched: 4. The CDR3 totals 15 residues.

In nucleotides, the CDR3 is TGCGCCAGCAGCTTCGGACTAGCGGGATCGACCTACGAGCAGTACGTC. This codes for CASSFGLAGSTYEQYV. The rearrangement joins TRBV5-1 to TRBJ2-7; TRBD2 agrees at 12 bases. J gave up 2 bases and V 2 bases, and 5 bases lay outside the gene matches. Germline CDR1 SGHRS, CDR2 YFSETQ. The CDR3 is made up of 16 amino acids.

V is TRBV2 and J is TRBJ2-7; D unresolved. The CDR3 is 14 amino acids. From germline, CDR1 is SNHLY and CDR2 FYNNEI. V was shortened by 4 bases and J by 1 base, with 11 bases between the two germline ends. CDR3 bases: TGTGCCAGCAGTGCGAGCAGGAGTTCCTACGAGCAGTACTTC. It specifies CASSASRSSYEQYF.

The chain recombines TRBV2 with TRBJ1-2; 8 bases are shared with TRBD1. This CDR3 contains 14 residues. V was clipped by 3 bases and J by 5 bases; unmatched bases: 5. Germline lookup yields CDR1 SNHLY and CDR2 FYNNEI. CDR3 sequence (DNA): TGTGCCAGCAGTGATACTGACAGGGGATATGGCTACACCTTC. Residues: CASSDTDRGYGYTF. Looking up the rest from reference TRBV2 and TRBJ1-2 gives the full variable domain: EPEVTQTPSHQVTQMGQEVILRCVPISNHLYFYWYRQILGQKVEFLVSFYNNEISEKSEIFDDQFSVERPDGSNFTLKIRSTKLEDSAMYFCASSDTDRGYGYTFGSGTRLTVV.

The chain carries TRBV5-4 and TRBJ1-4; 10 positions agree with TRBD1. The CDR3 contains 14 residues. V was clipped by 4 bases and J by 8 bases; unmatched bases: 5. The germline V gene has CDR1 SGHNT and CDR2 YYREEE (reference sequence). The DNA for the CDR3 is TGTGCCAGCAGCGCGGGACAGGGGACCGAAAAACTGTTTTTT. Protein: CASSAGQGTEKLFF. The full variable domain, its missing parts supplied by reference TRBV5-4 and TRBJ1-4, is ETGVTQSPTHLIKTRGQQVTLRCSSQSGHNTVSWYQQALGQGPQFIFQYYREEENGRGNFPPRFSGLQFPNYSSELNVNALELDDSALYLCASSAGQGTEKLFFGSGTQLSVL.

V and J are TRBV15 and TRBJ1-1, with 7 positions matching TRBD1. V gave up 5 bases and J gave up 3 bases; unmatched junction bases: 9. Germline CDR1 LNHNV, CDR2 YYDKDF (reference sequence). CDR3 length: 15 amino acids. CDR3 sequence: CATSPRTGQDTEAFF. The DNA of the CDR3 is TGTGCCACCAGCCCGCGGACAGGTCAGGACACTGAAGCTTTCTTT.

The gene calls are TRBV29-1 and TRBJ2-2; 13 bases align to TRBD2. Germline V gene sequence: CDR1 SQVTM, CDR2 ANQGSEA. The trim removed 4 bases at V and 7 bases at J, leaving 6 bases unmatched. CDR3 size: 15 residues. This CDR3 is CSVGRTSGSVGELFF. The CDR3 nucleotides read TGCAGCGTTGGGCGGACTAGCGGGAGTGTCGGGGAGCTGTTTTTT.

The chain links TRBV15 to TRBJ1-4, with 10 bases that match TRBD1. V lost 1 base, J lost 9 bases, and 8 bases stayed unmatched. Germline assignment: CDR1 LNHNV and CDR2 YYDKDF (reference sequence). This CDR3 contains 16 residues. CDR3 DNA: TGTGCCACCAGCAGAGGGGTGACAGGGGGCGCGAAAAAACTGTTTTTT. Translation: CATSRGVTGGAKKLFF.

The V call is TRBV18, the J call TRBJ1-1; no reliable D call. This CDR3 contains 14 residues. V shed 4 bases and J shed 1 base, with 10 bases lying between them. Germline-derived CDR1 and CDR2 are KGHSH and LQKENI. The CDR3 sequence is CASSLSFGNTEAFF. The CDR3 DNA follows: TGTGCCAGCTCACTCAGCTTCGGGAACACTGAAGCTTTCTTT.

This rearrangement joins TRBV6-5 to TRBJ1-1; 7 bases match TRBD1. The CDR3 extends over 13 amino acids. V trimming: 5 bases; J trimming: 4 bases; junction bases outside the gene matches: 4. Looked up from germline, CDR1 is MNHEY and CDR2 is SVGAGI. CDR3: CASSPTGFTEAFF. The CDR3, as DNA: TGTGCCAGCAGTCCGACAGGGTTCACTGAAGCTTTCTTT.

A few counts support this clone. V is TRBV7-2 and J is TRBJ1-6; 8 positions match TRBD1. The germline gives CDR1 SGHTA, CDR2 FQGNSA. J was trimmed by 11 bases and V by 5 bases; bases with no gene match: 5. The CDR3 runs 13 residues. CDR3: CASSQDRVPPLHF. The CDR3 nucleotides read TGTGCCAGCAGCCAGGACAGGGTACCACCCCTCCACTTT.

J is TRBJ2-1 and V is TRBV27; D perhaps matches TRBD2 (6 bases). The CDR3 extends over 13 amino acids. Between the trimmed V and J ends, which lost 7 bases and 7 bases, there was a span of 14 bases. Germline V gene data show CDR1 as MNHEY and CDR2 as SMNVEV (reference sequence). CDR3 DNA sequence: TGTGCCAGCATGAGAGTGGCGGGGAATGAGCAGTTCTTC. Its protein product is CASMRVAGNEQFF.

The chain carries TRBV4-1 and TRBJ2-3; TRBD1 agrees at 7 bases. CDR3 length: 17 amino acids. V trimming: 0 bases; J trimming: 3 bases; junction bases outside the gene matches: 9. CDR1 is MGHRA and CDR2 is YSYEKL in the germline V gene. The CDR3 DNA reads TGCGCCAGCAGCCAAGAAGGGGGACAGTTCATGACAGATACGCAGTATTTT. This sequence encodes CASSQEGGQFMTDTQYF.

The CDR3 sequence: CASSQLAGATTDTQYF. As DNA, the CDR3 is TGTGCCAGCAGCCAACTAGCGGGGGCCACCACAGATACGCAGTATTTT. The rearrangement joins TRBV3-1 (or the pseudogene TRBV3-2) to TRBJ2-3; 10 bases fit TRBD2. The CDR3 runs to 16 residues. Germline assignment: CDR1 LGHDT and CDR2 YNNKEL (reference sequence). J was trimmed by 2 bases and V by 2 bases; bases with no gene match: 4.

The gene calls are TRBV5-5 and TRBJ2-2, with TRBD1 identical over 8 bases. The V gene end was trimmed by 1 base and the J gene end by 6 bases; junction bases not matched to a gene: 11. Germline-derived CDR1 and CDR2 are SGHKS and YYEKEE (reference sequence). The CDR3 length is 17 residues. DNA for the CDR3: TGTGCCAGCAGCTTGTCGAACAGGGGGTCGGTGTCCGGGGAGCTGTTTTTT. Its protein is CASSLSNRGSVSGELFF.